Each of the 7 T cell receptor beta chains below was sequenced from the same sample in a study of control samples from healthy donors and cancer patients. Clones were read by immunoSEQ multiplex PCR, and TCRdb kept only the in-frame ones, dropping some. The sample has some 150,000 clones, 85% to 95% seen once. Source material: blood. The source is a man between 45 and 60 years old in good health.

This chain joins TRBV28 and TRBJ2-5; D is undetermined. The CDR3 length is 10 residues. V shed 6 bases and J shed 6 bases, with 5 bases lying between them. CDR1 and CDR2 from the germline V gene are MDHEN and SYDVKM. In DNA, the CDR3 is TGTGCCAGCAGCGGTAAGACCCAGTACTTC. It encodes CASSGKTQYF.

CDR3 DNA sequence: TGTGCCAGCAGGGGGACAGTCGAGCAGTACTTC. Amino acid sequence: CASRGTVEQYF. The chain joins TRBV6-5 to TRBJ2-7, with 7 nucleotides matching TRBD1. After removal of 6 bases from V and 6 bases from J, the junction contained 2 bases not matched to a gene. Per the germline V gene, CDR1 is MNHEY and CDR2 is SVGAGI. There are 11 residues in the CDR3.

The chain joins TRBV28 to TRBJ1-4; 9 bases map to TRBD1. The CDR3 has 13 amino acids. V shed 6 bases, J shed 8 bases, and the junction held 4 bases outside the gene matches. The germline CDR1 and CDR2 sequences are MDHEN and SYDVKM. Written as DNA, the CDR3 is TGTGCCAGCAGACGGGACAGGGCGGAAAAACTGTTTTTT. It yields the protein CASRRDRAEKLFF.

The rearrangement joins TRBV14 to TRBJ2-2; 8 nucleotides align to TRBD1. This CDR3 region has 17 residues. Germline CDR1 is SGHDN and CDR2 is FVKESK. Germline trimming cut 3 bases from V and 7 bases from J; bases unmatched to any gene: 13. CDR3: CASSHARTGWDDGELFF. The DNA of the CDR3 is TGTGCCAGCAGCCACGCTCGGACAGGGTGGGATGACGGGGAGCTGTTTTTT.

This clone appeared a few times. The rearrangement joins TRBV3-1 (or the pseudogene TRBV3-2) to TRBJ1-2, with 7 positions matching TRBD1. CDR1 is LGHDT, CDR2 YNNKEL, per germline (reference sequence). Unmatched junction bases numbered 3, after V lost 3 bases and J lost 5 bases. This CDR3 spans 13 amino acids. CDR3 DNA: TGTGCCAGCAGCCAGGACAGGCGTTATGGCTACACCTTC. Amino acid sequence: CASSQDRRYGYTF.

V is TRBV3-1 (or the pseudogene TRBV3-2) and J is TRBJ2-7; 10 nucleotides match TRBD2. This CDR3 comprises 15 residues. CDR1 and CDR2 from the germline V gene are LGHDT and YNNKEL (reference sequence). V trimming: 5 bases; J trimming: 3 bases; junction bases outside the gene matches: 7. The CDR3 protein is CASSKLAGNIYEQYF. In DNA, the CDR3 is TGTGCCAGCAGCAAACTAGCGGGAAACATCTACGAGCAGTACTTC.

This clone was recorded once. The V gene is TRBV6-5, the J gene TRBJ1-1; D gene unclear. V was pared by 2 bases and J by 10 bases, with 17 bases between. Germline values: CDR1 MNHEY, CDR2 SVGAGI. The CDR3 runs to 14 residues. The CDR3 region is CASSYITAPKRAFF. CDR3 bases: TGTGCCAGCAGTTACATTACAGCACCCAAACGAGCTTTCTTT.